These T cell receptor beta chains were read from a single sample in a study of post-analysis software for immune sequencing data. TCRdb ran MiXCR on the PCR reads and lists one entry per CDR3 protein. The data contain roughly 800,000 distinct CDR3 sequences, approximately 53% of them singletons. The source material was blood. The origin of the receptors is a girl aged 5-17 years with multiple sclerosis. CDR3s include the opening cysteine and the closing phenylalanine or tryptophan. Each record gives: D gene, V gene, J gene, clone size, CDR3 DNA, CDR3 protein. The D gene is left open where the match is weak. Not all rows give a size; the values are once, few, many and, for expanded clones, a class.

>TRBD1|TRBV9|TRBJ2-7|NA
TGTGCCAGCAGCGTAGTGGGACAGGGGAACGACGAGCAGTACTTC
CASSVVGQGNDEQYF
>NA|TRBV20-1|TRBJ1-2|NA
TGCAGTGCTAGAGATCAGAGTGGAGGGTCGGTTGGCTACACCTTC
CSARDQSGGSVGYTF
>NA|TRBV10-3|TRBJ2-3|NA
TGTGCCATCAGTGAGTCGACGCGAAGCACAGATACGCAGTATTTT
CAISESTRSTDTQYF
>NA|TRBV5-1|TRBJ2-1|NA
TGCGCCAGCAGCTTGGGGACACCAAGTCATGAGCAGTTCTTC
CASSLGTPSHEQFF
>TRBD1|TRBV10-2|TRBJ2-1|NA
TGCGCCAGCAGTGAGTCTGTGTTGGGGACAGGGGTGCTCCCTGAGCAGTTCTTC
CASSESVLGTGVLPEQFF
>TRBD1|TRBV6-5|TRBJ2-7|few
TGTGCCAGCAGTTACTCTCGACAGGGGGCCGCCTTCGAGCAGTACTTC
CASSYSRQGAAFEQYF
>TRBD2|TRBV10-3|TRBJ2-7|few
TGTGCCATCAGTAATGAGCCCAAGGGAGCGACTAGCACTCCCTACGAGCAGTACTTC
CAISNEPKGATSTPYEQYF
>NA|TRBV6-4|TRBJ2-1|NA
TGTGCCAGCAGTGCGAAAAAAAACAATGAGCAGTTCTTC
CASSAKKNNEQFF
>NA|TRBV28|TRBJ1-1|NA
TGTGCCAGCAGGCCCGGGGGGGGCCGAGACACTGAAGCTTTCTTT
CASRPGGGRDTEAFF
>NA|TRBV3-1|TRBJ2-5|few
TGTGCCAGCAGCCAAAGTATGGGATCCCAAGAGACCCAGTACTTC
CASSQSMGSQETQYF
>TRBD1|TRBV20-1|TRBJ1-1|once
TGCAGCTCCGGGACAGGGGGTGTGACTGAAGCTTTCTTT
CSSGTGGVTEAFF
>NA|TRBV7-9|TRBJ2-2|once
TGTGCCAGCAGCTTAGGTCCAGGGATGACCGGGGAGCTGTTTTTT
CASSLGPGMTGELFF
>NA|TRBV29-1|TRBJ1-2|NA
TGCAGCGTTGCCGGGACAACGACCCACCATGGCTACACCTTC
CSVAGTTTHHGYTF
>NA|TRBV10-1|TRBJ2-1|few
TGCGCCAGCAGTGAACAGGGTCCCAATGAGCAGTTCTTC
CASSEQGPNEQFF
>NA|TRBV7-8|TRBJ2-2|NA
TGTGCCAGCAGCTTAGCGGGACCTCTGAGGTCCAACACCGGGGAGCTGTTTTTT
CASSLAGPLRSNTGELFF
>NA|TRBV30|TRBJ1-2|few
TGTGCCTGGAGGGACTCGGGATATGGCTACACCTTC
CAWRDSGYGYTF
>NA|TRBV10-3|TRBJ2-7|once
TGTGCCATCAGGGGGAGGGGGTCCTACGAGCAGTACTTC
CAIRGRGSYEQYF
>NA|TRBV7-8|TRBJ2-7|NA
TGTGCCAGCAGCTCTACCCATCTACGTGGTCGGGAGCAGTACTTC
CASSSTHLRGREQYF
>NA|TRBV4-1|TRBJ2-7|NA
TGCGCCAGCAGCTACGGACAGCTGGCCCACTACGAGCAGTACTTC
CASSYGQLAHYEQYF
>NA|TRBV4-1|TRBJ2-5|few
TGCGCCAGCAGCCAAGGCTCGGGACCGACCACCCAGACCCAGTACTTC
CASSQGSGPTTQTQYF
>NA|TRBV6-1|TRBJ1-2|once
TGTGCCACTTCCCGGGGACGGGCCGAGCGGTGCACCTTC
CATSRGRAERCTF
>TRBD1|TRBV20-1|TRBJ1-1|NA
TGCAGTGCTAGAGCGACAGGGGGCGAGGGCACTGAAGCTTTCTTT
CSARATGGEGTEAFF
>NA|TRBV7-2|TRBJ2-1|NA
TGTGCCAGCAGCCCGCGCCGTTATGAGCAGTTCTTC
CASSPRRYEQFF
>NA|TRBV6-5|TRBJ1-2|NA
TGTGCCAGCAGTTACTCTGAAACGGGTTTATATGGCTGCACCTTC
CASSYSETGLYGCTF
>NA|TRBV29-1|TRBJ1-1|few
TGCAGCGCTGCCCCGGGCCAGTCTCTTAAGAACACTGAAGCTTTCTTT
CSAAPGQSLKNTEAFF
>NA|TRBV3-1|TRBJ2-5|few
TGTGCCAGCAGCCAAGACTCCGTCAGCGGAGGTGTTAGATCCAAGCAGTACTTC
CASSQDSVSGGVRSKQYF
>TRBD2|TRBV5-1|TRBJ2-4|few
TGCGCCAGCAGCTTCAGGACTAGCGGGACTGACATTCAGTACTTC
CASSFRTSGTDIQYF
>NA|TRBV12-3/TRBV12-4|TRBJ1-2|NA
TGTGCCAGCAGTTTGATGGTGCGACCGGGTGGCTACACCTTC
CASSLMVRPGGYTF
>NA|TRBV7-9|TRBJ1-4|NA
TGTGCCAGCAGCCCTCCTGGGACTAATGAAAAACTGTTTTTT
CASSPPGTNEKLFF
>NA|TRBV6-6|TRBJ1-2|NA
TGTGCCAGCAGTTACGGGGGAGCCGCGGGCTATGGCTACACCTTC
CASSYGGAAGYGYTF
>TRBD1|TRBV15|TRBJ1-5|NA
TGTGCCACCACACAGGGGTTGAGCAATCAGCCCCAGCATTTT
CATTQGLSNQPQHF
>TRBD2|TRBV2|TRBJ2-3|NA
TGTGCCAGCATTGGACTAGGAGATGCGCAGTATTTT
CASIGLGDAQYF
>TRBD2|TRBV7-7|TRBJ2-5|NA
TGTGCTAGCAGCTTCCTAGCGGGGGCCCGGGAGACCCAGTACTTC
CASSFLAGARETQYF
>TRBD1|TRBV25-1|TRBJ2-7|once
TGTGCCAGCAGTGTTCCGGGACAGTTTTCCGAGCAGTACTTC
CASSVPGQFSEQYF
>NA|TRBV7-6|TRBJ2-7|NA
TGTGCCAGCAGCTTGGAAGGGTGCGAGCAGTACTTC
CASSLEGCEQYF
>NA|TRBV5-1|TRBJ2-6|many
TGTGCCAGCAGCTTGGGCTCTGGGGCCAACGTCCTGACTTTC
CASSLGSGANVLTF
>TRBD2|TRBV20-1|TRBJ2-1|NA
TGCAGTGCTAGTAGTTCCGGGGGAAGCGGGAGGCGCTTCTACAATGAGCAGTTCTTC
CSASSSGGSGRRFYNEQFF
>TRBD2|TRBV5-1|TRBJ2-1|few
TGCGCCAGCAGCTTGGTAGTTAGCGGGTCCTACAATGAGCAGTTCTTC
CASSLVVSGSYNEQFF
>NA|TRBV6-6|TRBJ2-7|NA
TGTGCCAGCACTAAAGGGGGTCTAGCGGCAACTTACGAGCAGTACTTC
CASTKGGLAATYEQYF
>NA|TRBV29-1|TRBJ1-2|NA
TGCAGCGTTGAAGGGAACGGGAATGGCTACACCTTC
CSVEGNGNGYTF
>NA|TRBV4-1|TRBJ2-1|few
TGCGCCAGCAGCCAGCTATACTACAATGAGCAGTTCTTC
CASSQLYYNEQFF